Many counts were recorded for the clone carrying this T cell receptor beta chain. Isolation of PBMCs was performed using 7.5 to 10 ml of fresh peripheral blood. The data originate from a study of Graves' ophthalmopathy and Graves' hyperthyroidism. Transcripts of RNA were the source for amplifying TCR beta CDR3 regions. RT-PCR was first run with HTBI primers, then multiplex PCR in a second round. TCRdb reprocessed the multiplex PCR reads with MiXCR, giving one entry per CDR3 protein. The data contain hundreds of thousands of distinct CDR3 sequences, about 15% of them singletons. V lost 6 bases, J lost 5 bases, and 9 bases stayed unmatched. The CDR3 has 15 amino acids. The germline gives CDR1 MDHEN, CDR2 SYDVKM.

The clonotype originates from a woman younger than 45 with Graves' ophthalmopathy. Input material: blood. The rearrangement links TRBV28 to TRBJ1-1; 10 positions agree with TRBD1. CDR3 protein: CASRIDRGLRTEAFF. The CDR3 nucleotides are TGTGCCAGCAGGATTGACAGGGGGCTTCGGACTGAAGCTTTCTTT.